Listed here are 18 T cell receptor beta chains from one sample, sequenced in a study of shared clonotypes between healthy human individuals. The assay was immunoSEQ multiplex PCR, and TCRdb's table has in-frame clones only and misses some. Among approximately 250,000 clones listed, over 50% were seen once. Source material: memory CD4+ T cells sorted from blood. Regarding subset: CD45RA-negative fraction. Receptors originate from a man aged 25-45 years in good health.

J is TRBJ2-5 and V is TRBV6-5; 12 bases align to TRBD2. Per germline, CDR1 MNHEY and CDR2 SVGAGI. The CDR3 spans 15 residues. V shed 4 bases and J 4 bases; nucleotides not matched to a gene: 4. The CDR3 protein is CASSSPSGRVETQYF. The CDR3 DNA reads as TGTGCCAGCAGTTCGCCTAGCGGGAGGGTAGAGACCCAGTACTTC.

The rearrangement links TRBV7-9 to TRBJ2-5; the D gene is possibly TRBD2 (5 bases). Between the trimmed V and J ends, which lost 5 bases and 10 bases, there was a span of 20 bases. The CDR3 sequence is 14 residues long. The germline CDR1 and CDR2 sequences are SEHNR and FQNEAQ (reference sequence). The CDR3: CASSRYGEFGDQYF. In nucleotides, the CDR3 is TGTGCCAGCAGCCGCTACGGGGAGTTTGGGGACCAGTACTTC.

The rearrangement uses TRBV25-1 and TRBJ2-7; tentative D call: TRBD2 (6 bases). V was trimmed by 2 bases and J by 3 bases, leaving 8 bases between them. This CDR3 spans 13 amino acids. The germline V gene encodes CDR1 MGHDK and CDR2 SYGVNS. The CDR3 reads CASSEIGGYEQYF. The DNA for the CDR3 is TGTGCCAGCAGTGAAATCGGGGGCTACGAGCAGTACTTC.

The J gene is TRBJ2-3, the V gene TRBV9, with 8 nucleotides matching TRBD2. The CDR3 totals 18 residues. The germline gives CDR1 SGDLS, CDR2 YYNGEE. V shed 0 bases and J 4 bases; nucleotides not matched to a gene: 13. CDR3 nucleotide sequence: TGTGCCAGCAGCGTAGTTGCGGGAGGCCCATTTGACCCAGATACGCAGTATTTT. As protein: CASSVVAGGPFDPDTQYF.

The genes are TRBV28 and TRBJ1-2; D is perhaps TRBD1 (5 bases). V was trimmed by 1 base and J by 6 bases, leaving 18 bases between them. The CDR3 runs 16 residues. Germline CDR1 and CDR2: MDHEN and SYDVKM. CDR3 sequence reads: CASSLSGRRGLDGYTF. DNA for the CDR3: TGTGCCAGCAGTTTATCAGGACGGCGGGGCCTGGATGGCTACACCTTC.

The V gene is TRBV5-6, the J gene TRBJ2-2; tentative D call: TRBD2 (5 bases). With 0 bases removed from V and 5 bases from J, the gap between germline ends came to 11 bases. CDR3 length: 15 residues. Germline CDR1 is SGHDT and CDR2 is YYEEEE. The CDR3 spells CASSLAGRRTGELFF. In nucleotides, the CDR3 is TGTGCCAGCAGCTTGGCAGGCCGGAGGACCGGGGAGCTGTTTTTT. Full variable domain (remainder filled in from reference TRBV5-6 and TRBJ2-2): DAGVTQSPTHLIKTRGQQVTLRCSPKSGHDTVSWYQQALGQGPQFIFQYYEEEERQRGNFPDRFSGHQFPNYSSELNVNALLLGDSALYLCASSLAGRRTGELFFGEGSRLTVL.

The chain links TRBV5-1 to TRBJ2-7; D might be TRBD2 (6 bases). The CDR3 is 15 amino acids. Germline assignment: CDR1 SGHRS and CDR2 YFSETQ. Trimming removed 3 bases from V and 1 base from J, with 14 bases in between. CDR3 amino acids: CASSSFGGISYEQYF. CDR3 coding DNA: TGCGCCAGCAGCTCCTTTGGGGGGATATCCTACGAGCAGTACTTC.

CDR3 bases: TGTGCCATCAGCGCTTACCGGGAGAGAAATGAGCAGTTCTTC. Translation gives CAISAYRERNEQFF. This chain connects TRBV10-3 to TRBJ2-1, with a possible D match to TRBD2 (6 bases). Trimming pared 6 bases from V and 7 bases from J, leaving 16 bases between. CDR1 is ENHRY, CDR2 SYGVKD, per germline. This CDR3 region has 14 residues.

This clone was seen a few times. Written as DNA, the CDR3 is TGTGCCAGCAGCCCCCCGGACAGGGTCCATGGCTACACCTTC. Protein product: CASSPPDRVHGYTF. V is TRBV14 and J is TRBJ1-2; the match to TRBD1 covers 8 bases. Germline loops: CDR1 SGHDN, CDR2 FVKESK. After removal of 4 bases from V and 6 bases from J, the junction contained 7 bases not matched to a gene. This CDR3 has 14 amino acids.

This rearrangement joins TRBV5-5 to TRBJ2-1, with 9 bases fitting TRBD2. V lost 2 bases, J lost 4 bases, and 7 bases stayed unmatched. Germline loops: CDR1 SGHKS, CDR2 YYEKEE (reference sequence). The CDR3 totals 16 residues. The CDR3 DNA reads as TGTGCCAGCAGCTTCGGCGGGAGGGGCGGATACAATGAGCAGTTCTTC. Residues: CASSFGGRGGYNEQFF.

This clone was picked up a small number of times. The chain carries TRBV20-1 and TRBJ2-4; TRBD2 might be the D (5 bases). The V end was cut by 3 bases, the J end by 9 bases, with 9 bases between. The CDR3 sequence is 11 residues long. Germline values: CDR1 DFQATT, CDR2 SNEGSKA (reference sequence). The CDR3 here is CSASLGSIQYF. CDR3 sequence (DNA): TGCAGTGCTAGTTTGGGGAGCATTCAGTACTTC.

The CDR3 region has the DNA TGTGCCAGCAGTGAATGGGGCGGCTCTGGGGCCAACGTCCTGACTTTC. Protein: CASSEWGGSGANVLTF. The rearrangement joins TRBV25-1 to TRBJ2-6; a weak D match, TRBD1 (5 bases). The CDR3 runs to 16 residues. Trimming cost V 1 base and J 0 bases, with 7 bases left between them. Germline V CDR1 and CDR2: MGHDK, SYGVNS.

This clone came up a few times. This rearrangement joins TRBV28 to TRBJ2-6; 7 bases are shared with TRBD1. The CDR3 loop spans 18 amino acids. The V gene end was trimmed by 9 bases and the J gene end by 0 bases; junction bases not matched to a gene: 14. CDR1 MDHEN and CDR2 SYDVKM come from the germline V gene. CDR3 DNA sequence: TGTGCCAGTCGAGGCTACAGGGGCGTTAACTCTGGGGCCAACGTCCTGACTTTC. It yields the protein CASRGYRGVNSGANVLTF.

A few counts support this clone. The chain couples TRBV7-9 to TRBJ2-7, with TRBD2 identical over 11 bases. The CDR3 runs to 16 residues. V trimming: 3 bases; J trimming: 2 bases; junction bases outside the gene matches: 6. Germline values: CDR1 SEHNR, CDR2 FQNEAQ (reference sequence). The CDR3 here is CASSFGTSGQPYEQYF. CDR3 bases: TGTGCCAGCAGCTTCGGGACTAGCGGACAGCCCTACGAGCAGTACTTC.

This clone was counted between two and nine times. CDR3 nucleotides: TGTGCCAGCTCACCGGCCGGGACACCAAACACCGGGGAGCTGTTTTTT. Protein: CASSPAGTPNTGELFF. The chain combines TRBV18 with TRBJ2-2; perhaps TRBD1 as D (6 bases). This CDR3 contains 16 residues. Trimming cost V 3 bases and J 2 bases, with 13 bases left between them. Germline CDR1 and CDR2: KGHSH and LQKENI.

In its sample, this clone was seen a few times. The CDR3 loop is CASSPRLGGRDREQFF. CDR3 coding DNA: TGTGCCAGCAGCCCCCGGTTGGGCGGGAGAGATCGTGAGCAGTTCTTC. The chain joins TRBV7-9 to TRBJ2-1; 7 nucleotides match TRBD2. The CDR3 loop spans 16 amino acids. The germline V gene encodes CDR1 SEHNR and CDR2 FQNEAQ (reference sequence). Trimming removed 5 bases from V and 9 bases from J; junction bases left unmatched: 16.

The gene calls are TRBV28 and TRBJ2-7, with D perhaps matching TRBD1 or TRBD2 (5 bases each). Per germline, CDR1 MDHEN and CDR2 SYDVKM. CDR3 size: 11 residues. The CDR3 region is CATGLAYEQYF. CDR3 sequence (DNA): TGTGCGACGGGGCTAGCCTACGAGCAGTACTTC.

The chain uses TRBV5-1 and TRBJ2-1; D may be TRBD1 (6 bases). V lost 4 bases to trimming and J lost 8 bases, with 10 bases between them. The CDR3 sequence is 12 residues long. CDR1 SGHRS and CDR2 YFSETQ come from the germline V gene. The CDR3, as DNA: TGCGCCAGCAGCGCAAGGACAGATGAGCAGTTCTTC. Protein: CASSARTDEQFF. The entire variable domain, with the rest obtained from reference TRBV5-1 and TRBJ2-1, is as follows: KAGVTQTPRYLIKTRGQQVTLSCSPISGHRSVSWYQQTPGQGLQFLFEYFSETQRNKGNFPGRFSGRQFSNSRSEMNVSTLELGDSALYLCASSARTDEQFFGPGTRLTVL.